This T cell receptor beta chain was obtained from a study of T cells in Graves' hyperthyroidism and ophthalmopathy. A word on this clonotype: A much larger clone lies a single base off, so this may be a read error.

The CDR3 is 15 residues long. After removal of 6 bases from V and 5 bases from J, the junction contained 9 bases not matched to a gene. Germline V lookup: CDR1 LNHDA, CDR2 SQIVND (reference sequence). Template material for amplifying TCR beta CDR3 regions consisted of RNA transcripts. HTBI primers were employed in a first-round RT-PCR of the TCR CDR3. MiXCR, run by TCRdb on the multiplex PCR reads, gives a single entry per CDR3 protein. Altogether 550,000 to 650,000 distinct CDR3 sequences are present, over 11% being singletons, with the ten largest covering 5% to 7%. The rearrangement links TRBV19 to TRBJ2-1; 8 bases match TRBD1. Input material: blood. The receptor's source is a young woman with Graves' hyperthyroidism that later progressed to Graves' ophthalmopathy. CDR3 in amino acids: CASSPNRGAHNEQFF. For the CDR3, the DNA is TGTGCCAGTAGCCCAAACAGGGGGGCCCACAATGAGCAGTTCTTC.